This is a list of T cell receptor beta chains from one sample in a study of lymphopenia after photon versus proton radiotherapy. Assay: immunoSEQ multiplex PCR; the TCRdb copy retains only in-frame clones and omits some. The sample carries tens of thousands of clones, over 70% recorded once. Sequences were derived from peripheral blood, sampled from a patient treated with proton-based radiotherapy. The source of these receptors is a man of 80 years or more with esophageal cancer. Both conserved end residues are part of each CDR3. A D gene is named only where the DNA matches it firmly. Clone size, where shown, is once, few, many, or a class for clones that have expanded.

clone_size j_call v_call d_call cdr3_aa cdr3_nt
- TRBJ1-4 TRBV6-1 TRBD1 CASSGMDRGFLGEKLFF TGTGCCAGCAGTGGAATGGACAGGGGTTTTTTGGGTGAAAAACTGTTTTTT
- TRBJ1-3 TRBV7-9 - CASSTDTNSGNTIYF TGTGCCAGCAGCACCGACACCAACTCTGGAAACACCATATATTTT
- TRBJ2-7 TRBV9 TRBD1 CASSGIGQGASYEQYF TGTGCCAGCAGCGGGATAGGACAGGGGGCTTCCTACGAGCAGTACTTC
- TRBJ1-1 TRBV21-1 - CASSRDRGRKSAFF TGTGCCAGCAGCAGGGACAGGGGGCGTAAAAGCGCTTTCTTT
- TRBJ2-5 TRBV7-9 - CASSATAIGETQYF TGTGCCAGCAGCGCGACGGCCATTGGGGAGACCCAGTACTTC
- TRBJ2-7 TRBV28 - CASFPSGTPYEQYF TGTGCCAGCTTTCCCTCCGGGACACCCTACGAGCAGTACTTC
few TRBJ2-5 TRBV7-9 - CASSSPAETQYF TGTGCCAGCAGCTCCCCCGCCGAGACCCAGTACTTC
- TRBJ2-5 TRBV25-1 - CASSELARGTQYF TGTGCCAGCAGTGAACTGGCCCGAGGGACCCAGTACTTC
- TRBJ1-2 TRBV30 TRBD1 CAWSTPRRGENYGYTF TGTGCCTGGAGCACCCCCCGCAGGGGGGAAAACTATGGCTACACCTTC
- TRBJ2-7 TRBV4-3 TRBD2 CASSQGGGSTYEQYF TGCGCCAGCAGCCAAGGGGGGGGGAGTACCTACGAGCAGTACTTC
- TRBJ2-1 TRBV6-6 TRBD2 CASSRTSEQFF TGTGCCAGCAGTCGGACTAGTGAGCAGTTCTTC
- TRBJ2-1 TRBV19 TRBD2 CASSIGGGRNEQFF TGTGCCAGTAGTATAGGGGGCGGGAGAAATGAGCAGTTCTTC
- TRBJ1-5 TRBV27 - CASSLFQTGGNQPQHF TGTGCCAGCAGTTTATTTCAAACCGGGGGTAATCAGCCCCAGCATTTT
- TRBJ1-4 TRBV2 - CASSTGTSSEKLFF TGTGCCAGCAGCACCGGGACATCCAGTGAAAAACTGTTTTTT
- TRBJ2-1 TRBV18 TRBD2 CASSPAGARAGGHNEQFF TGTGCCAGCTCACCCGCCGGGGCTCGGGCGGGGGGGCATAATGAGCAGTTCTTC
- TRBJ1-4 TRBV5-1 - CASTTDRPSEKLFF TGCGCCAGCACAACAGACAGGCCCTCCGAAAAACTGTTTTTT
- TRBJ1-4 TRBV9 - CASSVGPTNEKLFF TGTGCCAGCAGCGTAGGGCCAACTAATGAAAAACTGTTTTTT
once TRBJ1-3 TRBV5-1 - CASSYDGFSGNTIYF TGCGCCAGCAGCTACGACGGATTCTCTGGAAACACCATATATTTT
- TRBJ2-1 TRBV25-1 - CASSEWGSVDNEQFF TGTGCCAGCAGTGAATGGGGTAGCGTCGACAATGAGCAGTTCTTC
- TRBJ1-2 TRBV30 TRBD1 CAWSVLAGGHGYTF TGTGCCTGGAGTGTACTGGCAGGGGGTCATGGCTACACCTTC
once TRBJ2-3 TRBV30 TRBD1 CAWSVQGAGTDTQYF TGTGCCTGGAGTGTACAGGGGGCGGGCACAGATACGCAGTATTTT
- TRBJ1-5 TRBV27 - CASSLEGRQPQHF TGTGCCAGCAGTTTGGAGGGGCGTCAGCCCCAGCATTTT
- TRBJ2-7 TRBV5-4 - CASSSGAIYEQYF TGTGCCAGCAGCTCCGGGGCCATCTACGAGCAGTACTTC
- TRBJ1-5 TRBV5-8 - CASSPGTLRYQPQHF TGTGCCAGCAGCCCGGGGACCTTACGATATCAGCCCCAGCATTTT
many TRBJ2-5 TRBV15 TRBD2 CATSRVGGAQETQYF TGTGCCACCAGCAGAGTGGGAGGGGCCCAAGAGACCCAGTACTTC
- TRBJ2-3 TRBV18 - CASSAIRTVTDTQYF TGTGCCAGCTCAGCGATTCGGACAGTCACAGATACGCAGTATTTT
- TRBJ2-7 TRBV5-4 - CASSPGAHSYEQYF TGTGCCAGCAGCCCGGGTGCCCACTCCTACGAGCAGTACTTC
- TRBJ2-7 TRBV7-9 - CASSASGYSEQYF TGTGCCAGCAGCGCCTCAGGTTACTCCGAGCAGTACTTC